This T cell receptor (beta chain) appears in the sequencing data of a study of blood T cell repertoires in COVID-19. The wider study: Specimens from acute and convalescent COVID-19 originated in the United States, Italy and Spain.

The CDR3 has 13 residues. Germline V gives CDR1 SEHNR, CDR2 FQNEAQ (reference sequence). Trimming took 4 bases from V and 7 from J, leaving 13 bases between them. Authors' processing steps: Scientists estimated how many nucleated cells there were by amplifying reference gene primers. Profiling relied on immunoSEQ multiplex PCR, and the TCRdb table lists in-frame clones only, not all of them. The D gene and trimming were derived from the DNA, and the V and J assignments and clone size from that table. The data contain 250,000 or so clones, 65% to 90% of them singletons. Sequencing was carried out using peripheral blood. This receptor was identified in a woman in her sixties or seventies with acute or convalescent COVID-19. The rearrangement joins TRBV7-9 to TRBJ1-2; TRBD1 might be the D (6 bases). CDR3 nucleotides: TGTGCCAGCAGCTCAACAGGGAGCGGTGGCTACACCTTC. Translating it yields CASSSTGSGGYTF.